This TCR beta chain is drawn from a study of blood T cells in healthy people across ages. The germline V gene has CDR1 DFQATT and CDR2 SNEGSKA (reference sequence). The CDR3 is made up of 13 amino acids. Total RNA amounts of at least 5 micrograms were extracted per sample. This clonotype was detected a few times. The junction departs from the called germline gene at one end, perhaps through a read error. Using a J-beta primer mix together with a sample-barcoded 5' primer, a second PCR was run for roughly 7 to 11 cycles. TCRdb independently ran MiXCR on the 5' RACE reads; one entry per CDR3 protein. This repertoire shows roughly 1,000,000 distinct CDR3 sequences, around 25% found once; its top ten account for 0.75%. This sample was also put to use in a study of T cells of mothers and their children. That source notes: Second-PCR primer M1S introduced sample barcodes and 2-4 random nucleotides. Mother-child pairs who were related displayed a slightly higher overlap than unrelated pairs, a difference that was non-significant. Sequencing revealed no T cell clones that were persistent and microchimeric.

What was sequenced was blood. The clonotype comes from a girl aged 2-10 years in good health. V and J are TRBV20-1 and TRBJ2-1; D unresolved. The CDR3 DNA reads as TGCAGTGGGAAAGGCCGCTCCTACAACGAGCAGTTCTTC. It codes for CSGKGRSYNEQFF.